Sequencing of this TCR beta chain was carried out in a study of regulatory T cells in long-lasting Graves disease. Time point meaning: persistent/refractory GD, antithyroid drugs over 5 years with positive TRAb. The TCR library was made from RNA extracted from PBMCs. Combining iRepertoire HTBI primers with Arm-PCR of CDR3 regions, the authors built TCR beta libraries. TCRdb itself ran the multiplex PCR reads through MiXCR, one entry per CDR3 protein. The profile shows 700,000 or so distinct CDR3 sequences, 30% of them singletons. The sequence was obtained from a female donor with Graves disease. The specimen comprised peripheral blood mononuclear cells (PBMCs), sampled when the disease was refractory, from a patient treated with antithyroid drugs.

The CDR3 region has the DNA TGTGCCAGCAGCACGGACGGGAATCAGCCCCAGCATTTT. This codes for CASSTDGNQPQHF. The J gene is TRBJ1-5, the V gene TRBV7-3; D uncertain. The CDR3 runs to 13 residues. The ends were cut back, 5 bases at V and 4 bases at J, with 9 bases in the middle. In germline, CDR1 is SGHTA, CDR2 FQGTGA.